These T cell receptor beta chains were read from a single sample in a study of T cell responses to AZD1222 COVID-19 vaccine. Clones were sequenced by immunoSEQ multiplex PCR, and TCRdb holds only the in-frame ones, with some missing. Counted here are 140,000 or so clones, 80% to 90% occurring once; the ten biggest clones make up 1.5% to 2%. The sample was peripheral blood, taken on day 0 of AZD1222 vaccination. The receptor source for this set is an adult in good health. Each CDR3 is given without its conserved first and last residue. The D gene is left open where the match is weak.

d_call: -
j_call: TRBJ1-6
v_call: TRBV7-9
cdr3_aa: ASALYRPDSPLH

d_call: TRBD1
j_call: TRBJ1-2
v_call: TRBV12-3/TRBV12-4
cdr3_aa: ASSLQGGGYT

d_call: -
j_call: TRBJ2-2
v_call: TRBV4-2
cdr3_aa: ASSPPGRHTGELF

d_call: TRBD1
j_call: TRBJ1-1
v_call: TRBV3-1/TRBV3-2
cdr3_aa: ASSQDPDREWLVTEAF

d_call: TRBD2
j_call: TRBJ2-7
v_call: TRBV5-1
cdr3_aa: ASSVSGTLSYEQY

d_call: TRBD1
j_call: TRBJ2-7
v_call: TRBV9
cdr3_aa: ASSVAQGAYEQY

d_call: -
j_call: TRBJ2-7
v_call: TRBV4-1
cdr3_aa: ASSQDDPGDEQY

d_call: -
j_call: TRBJ1-3
v_call: TRBV27
cdr3_aa: ASSPPGHPRDSGNTIY

d_call: -
j_call: TRBJ1-2
v_call: TRBV6-5
cdr3_aa: ASSYDGAMGYT

d_call: -
j_call: TRBJ2-3
v_call: TRBV11-2
cdr3_aa: ASSLVQGLNTDTQY

d_call: -
j_call: TRBJ2-5
v_call: TRBV12-3/TRBV12-4
cdr3_aa: ASSYRSGVTQY

d_call: -
j_call: TRBJ2-7
v_call: TRBV27
cdr3_aa: ASSSQDSYEQY

d_call: -
j_call: TRBJ1-2
v_call: TRBV11-1
cdr3_aa: ASSFLQGNYGYT

d_call: -
j_call: TRBJ2-1
v_call: TRBV6-1
cdr3_aa: ASSDSYEQF

d_call: -
j_call: TRBJ2-2
v_call: TRBV5-1
cdr3_aa: ASSPRRGGTGELF

d_call: -
j_call: TRBJ2-7
v_call: TRBV9
cdr3_aa: ASSWTPSYEQY

d_call: -
j_call: TRBJ1-6
v_call: TRBV28
cdr3_aa: ASSLNSPLH

d_call: TRBD1
j_call: TRBJ1-1
v_call: TRBV7-2
cdr3_aa: ALRDRVGTEAF

d_call: -
j_call: TRBJ1-2
v_call: TRBV19
cdr3_aa: ASSIIRAGNGYT

d_call: -
j_call: TRBJ2-1
v_call: TRBV7-3
cdr3_aa: ASSLVGTSNEQF

d_call: -
j_call: TRBJ2-5
v_call: TRBV5-1
cdr3_aa: ASSLDGFQETQY

d_call: -
j_call: TRBJ1-2
v_call: TRBV5-5
cdr3_aa: ASSLLWGGYGYT

d_call: TRBD1
j_call: TRBJ1-5
v_call: TRBV5-1
cdr3_aa: ASSPEGQDNQPQH

d_call: -
j_call: TRBJ1-3
v_call: TRBV13
cdr3_aa: ASSPRVAGSGNTIY

d_call: -
j_call: TRBJ1-1
v_call: TRBV2
cdr3_aa: ASKLRGDTEAF

d_call: -
j_call: TRBJ2-1
v_call: TRBV5-4
cdr3_aa: ASSLGGGPYNEQF

d_call: -
j_call: TRBJ1-2
v_call: TRBV19
cdr3_aa: ASRPDTRNYGYT

d_call: TRBD1
j_call: TRBJ2-7
v_call: TRBV7-9
cdr3_aa: ASSLFGRQGVYEQY

d_call: -
j_call: TRBJ1-3
v_call: TRBV27
cdr3_aa: ASSFGASSGNTIY

d_call: TRBD1
j_call: TRBJ1-6
v_call: TRBV5-1
cdr3_aa: ASSATQGDNSPLH

d_call: -
j_call: TRBJ2-2
v_call: TRBV4-1
cdr3_aa: ASGGLMAVANTGELF

d_call: -
j_call: TRBJ1-4
v_call: TRBV2
cdr3_aa: ASSEWGIGEKLF

d_call: -
j_call: TRBJ1-2
v_call: TRBV5-5
cdr3_aa: ASSLGDWGYT

d_call: -
j_call: TRBJ2-2
v_call: TRBV5-1
cdr3_aa: ASSQGGRGDTGELF

d_call: TRBD1
j_call: TRBJ1-2
v_call: TRBV2
cdr3_aa: ASRTGGGGGYT

d_call: -
j_call: TRBJ2-7
v_call: TRBV11-2
cdr3_aa: ASSPTLLSYEQY

d_call: -
j_call: TRBJ2-1
v_call: TRBV9
cdr3_aa: ASSVGAYNEQF

d_call: -
j_call: TRBJ1-2
v_call: TRBV30
cdr3_aa: APCDYYGYT

d_call: -
j_call: TRBJ1-2
v_call: TRBV9
cdr3_aa: ASSVVGGDKRGYT

d_call: TRBD1
j_call: TRBJ1-6
v_call: TRBV11-2
cdr3_aa: ASSFAGTVNSPLH